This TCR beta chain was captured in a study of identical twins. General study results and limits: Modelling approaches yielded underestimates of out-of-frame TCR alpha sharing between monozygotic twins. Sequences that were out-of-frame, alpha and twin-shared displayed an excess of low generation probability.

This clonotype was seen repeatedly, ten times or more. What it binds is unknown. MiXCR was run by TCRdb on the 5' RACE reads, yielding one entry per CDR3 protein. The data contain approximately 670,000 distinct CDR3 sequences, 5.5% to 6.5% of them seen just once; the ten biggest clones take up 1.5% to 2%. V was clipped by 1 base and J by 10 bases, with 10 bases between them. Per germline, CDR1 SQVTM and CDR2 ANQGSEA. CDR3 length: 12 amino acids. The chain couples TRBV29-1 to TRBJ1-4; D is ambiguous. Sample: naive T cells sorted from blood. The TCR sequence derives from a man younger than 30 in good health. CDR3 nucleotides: TGCAGCGTTGAAGTTGAGGGAGGAAAACTGTTTTTT. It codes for CSVEVEGGKLFF.